The 17 T cell receptor beta chains in this list originate from one sample, sequenced in a study of Graves' ophthalmopathy and Graves' hyperthyroidism. Amplified material comprised TCR beta CDR3 regions derived from RNA transcripts. The first-round RT-PCR employed HTBI primers together with the Qiagen OneStep RT-PCR kit. A multiplex PCR was then performed as the second round. TCRdb re-called the multiplex PCR reads through MiXCR, storing one row per CDR3 protein. The sample has a few hundred thousand distinct CDR3 sequences, approximately 18% seen once. Specimen: peripheral blood. These receptors all come from an adult woman with stable Graves' hyperthyroidism.

Ten or more counts support this clonotype. This chain uses TRBV20-1 with TRBJ2-7; TRBD2 matches 7 bases. V shed 5 bases and J 3 bases; nucleotides not matched to a gene: 4. This CDR3 is built from 12 residues. In germline, CDR1 is DFQATT, CDR2 SNEGSKA (reference sequence). The CDR3, as DNA: TGCAGTGCTCGCCGGACTAGCTACGAGCAGTACTTC. Translation gives CSARRTSYEQYF.

This clonotype was counted many times. J is TRBJ2-7 and V is TRBV20-1, with TRBD2 identical over 9 bases. The CDR3 has 12 amino acids. Germline assignment: CDR1 DFQATT and CDR2 SNEGSKA (reference sequence). With 4 bases clipped from V and 6 bases from J, the junction kept 4 bases outside the gene matches. The CDR3, as DNA: TGCAGTGCTAAAGGGACTAGCTTCGAGCAGTACTTC. Protein: CSAKGTSFEQYF.

This clonotype has only a few counts. The chain carries TRBV15 and TRBJ2-1; 11 nucleotides match TRBD2. Germline CDR1 reads LNHNV; CDR2 reads YYDKDF (reference sequence). There are 15 residues in the CDR3. Trimming removed 3 bases from V and 3 bases from J; junction bases left unmatched: 1. CDR3 in amino acids: CATSSGTSGYNEQFF. The CDR3 coding sequence is TGTGCCACCAGCAGTGGGACTAGCGGCTACAATGAGCAGTTCTTC.

This clonotype was found many times. The chain recombines TRBV5-1 with TRBJ2-2; the match to TRBD2 covers 9 bases. This CDR3 region has 17 residues. The junction had 10 bases not matched to a gene; V was cut back by 4 bases and J by 3 bases. The germline CDR1 and CDR2 sequences are SGHRS and YFSETQ. The CDR3 sequence is CASSRLAGDGDTGELFF. The CDR3 region has the DNA TGCGCCAGCAGCCGATTAGCGGGAGACGGGGACACCGGGGAGCTGTTTTTT.

This clonotype was observed a few times. This chain uses TRBV29-1 with TRBJ2-7, with 11 bases lining up with TRBD1. After removal of 4 bases from V and 6 bases from J, the junction contained 11 bases not matched to a gene. The CDR3 spans 15 residues. Germline V CDR1 and CDR2: SQVTM, ANQGSEA. The CDR3 region has the DNA TGCAGCGTTGGGGGGGACAGGGGGATTGGAACCGAGCAGTACTTC. Amino acids: CSVGGDRGIGTEQYF.

Comment on this clonotype: One junction end does not reproduce the germline sequence, and a read error may be involved. The chain employs TRBV4-3 and TRBJ2-6, with a possible D match to TRBD1 (6 bases). CDR3 length equals 18 residues. Germline CDR1 LGHNA, CDR2 YSLEER. CDR3 DNA sequence: TGCGCCAGCAGCCTAACCAGGGGATTATTCTCTGGGTCCAACGTCCTGACTTTC. Translated: CASSLTRGLFSGSNVLTF.

The V gene is TRBV5-1, the J gene TRBJ2-4; D is perhaps TRBD2 (6 bases). The CDR3 is made up of 15 amino acids. CDR1 SGHRS and CDR2 YFSETQ come from the germline V gene. The ends were cut back, 0 bases at V and 0 bases at J, with 7 bases in the middle. In DNA, the CDR3 is TGCGCCAGCAGCTTGGGGGGGGAAGCCAAAAACATTCAGTACTTC. It translates to CASSLGGEAKNIQYF.

This clonotype showed up many times. The V call is TRBV7-2, the J call TRBJ2-7, with TRBD2 as a possible D gene (6 bases). Germline V gene sequence: CDR1 SGHTA, CDR2 FQGNSA. The CDR3 spans 14 residues. Trimming left V 1 base short and J 7 bases short, with 14 bases between. CDR3 loop: CASSLGGTGWEQYF. In nucleotides, the CDR3 is TGTGCCAGCAGCTTAGGGGGGACTGGATGGGAGCAGTACTTC.

This clonotype was recorded many times. The chain recombines TRBV6-1 with TRBJ1-4; TRBD1 matches at 9 bases. This CDR3 contains 16 residues. Germline loops: CDR1 MNHNS, CDR2 SASEGT. The ends lost 7 bases at V and 5 bases at J; junction bases unmatched: 11. CDR3 sequence (DNA): TGTGCCAGCACCGAAAACCGGGACAGGGCGAATGAAAAACTGTTTTTT. Translating it yields CASTENRDRANEKLFF.

The CDR3 loop is CASSYGGYMNTEAFF. CDR3 bases: TGTGCCAGCAGTTACGGGGGTTATATGAACACTGAAGCTTTCTTT. V and J are TRBV6-5 and TRBJ1-1, with TRBD1 as a possible D gene (5 bases). This CDR3 contains 15 residues. CDR1 MNHEY and CDR2 SVGAGI come from the germline V gene. The V gene lost 2 bases and the J gene lost 0 bases, with 10 bases spanning the gap.

This clonotype was recorded at least ten times. V gene TRBV10-3 combines with J gene TRBJ1-3; D unclear. Germline V gene data show CDR1 as ENHRY and CDR2 as SYGVKD. The CDR3 has 14 residues. V lost 3 bases and J 3 bases, leaving 9 bases between the germline ends. CDR3 in DNA: TGTGCCATCAGTGAATGGTCAGATGGAAACACCATATATTTT. It is translated as CAISEWSDGNTIYF.

This clonotype was counted many times. This sequence joins TRBV3-1 and TRBJ1-1, with no clear D. The V gene's germline CDR1 is LGHDT and CDR2 YNNKEL (reference sequence). Trimming left V 1 base short and J 0 bases short, with 6 bases between. The CDR3 consists of 14 residues. The CDR3 is CASSQGWVNTEAFF. CDR3 nucleotide sequence: TGTGCCAGCAGCCAAGGTTGGGTGAACACTGAAGCTTTCTTT.

The chain couples TRBV2 to TRBJ2-2; 7 positions agree with TRBD2. This CDR3 spans 17 amino acids. Trimming at V came to 1 base and at J to 2 bases, leaving 7 bases not matched to a gene. The germline V gene encodes CDR1 SNHLY and CDR2 FYNNEI. The DNA of the CDR3 is TGTGCCAGCAGTGAAGTGCGGCTAGCGGTAAACACCGGGGAGCTGTTTTTT. It translates to CASSEVRLAVNTGELFF.

This clonotype was seen repeatedly, ten times or more. The genes are TRBV4-1 and TRBJ2-2; tentatively, D is TRBD2 (6 bases). Per germline, CDR1 MGHRA and CDR2 YSYEKL. This CDR3 contains 16 residues. Trimming removed 4 bases at V and 3 bases at J, with 15 bases between. CDR3 DNA sequence: TGCGCCAGCAGCCGCGGGGATTATCTGGACACCGGGGAGCTGTTTTTT. Translated, it gives CASSRGDYLDTGELFF.

A few counts support this clonotype. The J gene is TRBJ2-3, the V gene TRBV20-1; a possible D gene is TRBD1 (6 bases). This CDR3 has 15 residues. V was trimmed by 6 bases and J by 4 bases, leaving 20 bases between them. Per germline, CDR1 DFQATT and CDR2 SNEGSKA (reference sequence). DNA of the CDR3: TGCAGTGCCCACGACAGGCCGGCACACGCAGATACGCAGTATTTT. Its protein product is CSAHDRPAHADTQYF.

This clonotype has a count of ten or more. The genes are TRBV6-2 or TRBV6-3 and TRBJ2-6, with D uncertain. This CDR3 spans 14 amino acids. Germline V gene data show CDR1 as MNHEY and CDR2 as SVGEGT. V was trimmed by 5 bases and J by 4 bases, leaving 9 bases between them. The CDR3 DNA follows: TGTGCCAGCAGTAAGGTTAGCGGGGCCAACGTCCTGACTTTC. Its protein is CASSKVSGANVLTF.

This clonotype was counted at least ten times. The chain is built from TRBV29-1 and TRBJ1-1; TRBD1 aligns across 7 bases. This CDR3 comprises 13 residues. The germline V gene has CDR1 SQVTM and CDR2 ANQGSEA. Unmatched junction bases numbered 7, after V lost 7 bases and J lost 2 bases. CDR3 protein: CSATGQINTEAFF. CDR3 DNA sequence: TGCAGCGCAACGGGACAGATAAACACTGAAGCTTTCTTT.